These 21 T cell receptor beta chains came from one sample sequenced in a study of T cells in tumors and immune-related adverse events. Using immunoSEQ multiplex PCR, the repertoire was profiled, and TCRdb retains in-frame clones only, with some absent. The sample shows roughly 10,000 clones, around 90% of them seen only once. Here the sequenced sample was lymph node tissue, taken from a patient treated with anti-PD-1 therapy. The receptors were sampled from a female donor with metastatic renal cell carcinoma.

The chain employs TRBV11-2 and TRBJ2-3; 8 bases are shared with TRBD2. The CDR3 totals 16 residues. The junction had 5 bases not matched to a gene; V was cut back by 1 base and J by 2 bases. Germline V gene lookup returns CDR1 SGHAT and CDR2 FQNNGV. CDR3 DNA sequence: TGTGCCAGCAGCTTAGCGGGACTAGGGCCCACAGATACGCAGTATTTT. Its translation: CASSLAGLGPTDTQYF. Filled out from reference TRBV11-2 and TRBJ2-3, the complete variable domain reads EAGVAQSPRYKIIEKRQSVAFWCNPISGHATLYWYQQILGQGPKLLIQFQNNGVVDDSQLPKDRFSAERLKGVDSTLKIQPAKLEDSAVYLCASSLAGLGPTDTQYFGPGTRLTVL.

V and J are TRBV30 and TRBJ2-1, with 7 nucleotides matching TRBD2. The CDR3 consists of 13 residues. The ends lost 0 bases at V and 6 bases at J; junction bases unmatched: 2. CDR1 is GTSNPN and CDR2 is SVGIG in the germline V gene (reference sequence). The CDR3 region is CAWSVGGGNEQFF. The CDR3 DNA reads TGTGCCTGGAGTGTAGGCGGGGGCAATGAGCAGTTCTTC.

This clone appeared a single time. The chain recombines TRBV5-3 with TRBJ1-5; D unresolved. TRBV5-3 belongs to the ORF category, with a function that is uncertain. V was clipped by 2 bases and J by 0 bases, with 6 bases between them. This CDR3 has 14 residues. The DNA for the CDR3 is TGTGCCAGAAGCTTCCGTGATAGCAATCAGCCCCAGCATTTT. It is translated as CARSFRDSNQPQHF.

Written as DNA, the CDR3 is TGTGCCAGCAGTTACTCAATGGGACAGCCTGAAGCTTTCTTT. This translates into CASSYSMGQPEAFF. The chain recombines TRBV6-6 with TRBJ1-1, with 7 positions matching TRBD1. Germline-derived CDR1 and CDR2 are MNHNY and SVGAGI (reference sequence). Germline trimming cut 0 bases from V and 6 bases from J; bases unmatched to any gene: 4. CDR3 length equals 14 residues.

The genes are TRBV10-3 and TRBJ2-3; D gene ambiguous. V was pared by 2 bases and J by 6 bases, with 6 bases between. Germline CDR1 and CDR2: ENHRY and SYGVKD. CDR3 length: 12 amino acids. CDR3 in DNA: TGTGCCATCAGTGAGATGTCCGATACGCAGTATTTT. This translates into CAISEMSDTQYF.

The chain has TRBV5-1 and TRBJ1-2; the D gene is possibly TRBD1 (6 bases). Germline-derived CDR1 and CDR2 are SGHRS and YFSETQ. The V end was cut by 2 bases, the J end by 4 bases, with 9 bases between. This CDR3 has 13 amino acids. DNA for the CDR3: TGCGCCAGCAGCTTACAGGGCGGCTATGGCTACACCTTC. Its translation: CASSLQGGYGYTF.

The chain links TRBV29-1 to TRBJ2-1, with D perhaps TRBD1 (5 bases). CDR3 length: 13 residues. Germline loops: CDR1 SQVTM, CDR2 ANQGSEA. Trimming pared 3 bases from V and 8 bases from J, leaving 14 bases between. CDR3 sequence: CSVESRASYEQFF. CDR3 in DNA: TGCAGCGTTGAGTCCAGGGCCAGCTATGAGCAGTTCTTC.

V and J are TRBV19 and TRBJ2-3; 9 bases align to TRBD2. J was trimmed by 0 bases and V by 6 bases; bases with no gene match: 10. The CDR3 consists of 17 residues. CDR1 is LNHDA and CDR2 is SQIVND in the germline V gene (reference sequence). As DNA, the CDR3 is TGTGCCAGTAGGCCGGGACTAGCAGCTTTTAGCACAGATACGCAGTATTTT. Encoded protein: CASRPGLAAFSTDTQYF.

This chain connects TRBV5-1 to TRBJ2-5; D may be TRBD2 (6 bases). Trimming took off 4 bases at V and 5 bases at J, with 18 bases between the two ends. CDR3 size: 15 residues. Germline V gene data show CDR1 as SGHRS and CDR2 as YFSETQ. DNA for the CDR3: TGCGCCAGCAGCCTGATGGGGGGAACGGGGGAGACCCAGTACTTC. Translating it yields CASSLMGGTGETQYF.

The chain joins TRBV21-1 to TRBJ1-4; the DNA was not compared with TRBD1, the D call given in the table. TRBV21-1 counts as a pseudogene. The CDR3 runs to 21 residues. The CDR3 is CASSKEEATGNARSTNEKLFF. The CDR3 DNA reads TGTGCCAGCAGCAAAGAGGAGGCGACAGGGAACGCACGGTCAACTAATGAAAAACTGTTTTTT.

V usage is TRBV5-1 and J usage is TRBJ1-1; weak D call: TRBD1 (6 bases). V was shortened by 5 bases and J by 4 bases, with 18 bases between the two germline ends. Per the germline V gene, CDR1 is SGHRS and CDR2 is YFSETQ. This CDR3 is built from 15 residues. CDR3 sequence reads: CASSTLTGLSTEAFF. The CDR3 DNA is TGCGCCAGCAGTACACTAACAGGGTTGAGCACTGAAGCTTTCTTT.

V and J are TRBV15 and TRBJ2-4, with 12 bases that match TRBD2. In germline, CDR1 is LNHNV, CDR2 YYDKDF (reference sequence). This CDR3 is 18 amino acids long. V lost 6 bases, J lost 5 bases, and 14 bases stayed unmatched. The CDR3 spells CATRKRRTSGITENIQYF. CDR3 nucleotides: TGTGCCACCAGAAAAAGGAGGACTAGCGGGATAACGGAAAACATTCAGTACTTC.

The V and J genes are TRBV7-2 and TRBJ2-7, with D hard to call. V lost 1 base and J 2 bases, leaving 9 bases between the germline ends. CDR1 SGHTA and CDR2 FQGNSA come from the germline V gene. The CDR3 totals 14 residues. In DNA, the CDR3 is TGTGCCAGCAGCTTAGGGACGGGTCCCTACGAGCAGTACTTC. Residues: CASSLGTGPYEQYF.

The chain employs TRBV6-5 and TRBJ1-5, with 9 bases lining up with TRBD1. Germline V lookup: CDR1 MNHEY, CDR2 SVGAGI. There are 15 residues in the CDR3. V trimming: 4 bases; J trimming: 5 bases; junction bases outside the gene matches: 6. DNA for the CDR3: TGTGCCAGCAGTTTTCCGGGACAGGGTGATCAGCCCCAGCATTTT. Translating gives CASSFPGQGDQPQHF.

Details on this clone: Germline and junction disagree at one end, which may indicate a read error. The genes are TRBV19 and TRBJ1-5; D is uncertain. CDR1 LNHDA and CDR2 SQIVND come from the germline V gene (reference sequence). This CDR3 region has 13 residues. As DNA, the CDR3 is TGTGCCTGTAGACCGGGTACGAATCAGCCCCAGCATTTT. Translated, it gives CACRPGTNQPQHF.

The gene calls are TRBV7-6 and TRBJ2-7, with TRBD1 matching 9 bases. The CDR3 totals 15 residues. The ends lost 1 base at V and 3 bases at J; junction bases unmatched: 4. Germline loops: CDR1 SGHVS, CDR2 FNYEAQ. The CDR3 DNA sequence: TGTGCCAGCAGCTTAGACCCGGGACAGGGCTACGAGCAGTACTTC. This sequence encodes CASSLDPGQGYEQYF.

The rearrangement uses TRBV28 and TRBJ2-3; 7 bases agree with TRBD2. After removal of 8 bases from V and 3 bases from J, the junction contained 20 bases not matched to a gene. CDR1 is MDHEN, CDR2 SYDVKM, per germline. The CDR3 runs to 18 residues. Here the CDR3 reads CASPRSGIGGSSTDTQYF. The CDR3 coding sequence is TGTGCCAGCCCCAGATCAGGGATCGGCGGGAGTAGTACAGATACGCAGTATTTT.

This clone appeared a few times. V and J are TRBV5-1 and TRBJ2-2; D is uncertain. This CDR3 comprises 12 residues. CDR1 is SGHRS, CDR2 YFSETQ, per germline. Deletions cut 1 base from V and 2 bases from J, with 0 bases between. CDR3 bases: TGCGCCAGCAGCTTGAACACCGGGGAGCTGTTTTTT. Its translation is CASSLNTGELFF.

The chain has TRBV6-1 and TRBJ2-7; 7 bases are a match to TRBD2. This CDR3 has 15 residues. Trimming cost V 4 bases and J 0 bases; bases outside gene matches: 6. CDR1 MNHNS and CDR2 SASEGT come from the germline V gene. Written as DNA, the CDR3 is TGTGCCAGCAGTGTTCTAGCGGTTAACTCCTACGAGCAGTACTTC. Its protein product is CASSVLAVNSYEQYF.

The CDR3 nucleotides are TGTGCCAGTAATAGCAGGATCACTGAAGCTTTCTTT. Encoded protein: CASNSRITEAFF. V is TRBV19 and J is TRBJ1-1; D is uncertain. Trimming stripped 7 bases from V and 4 bases from J, with 10 bases between. CDR1 is LNHDA and CDR2 is SQIVND in the germline V gene (reference sequence). The CDR3 loop spans 12 amino acids. The variable domain in full, with the rest retrieved from reference TRBV19 and TRBJ1-1, is DGGITQSPKYLFRKEGQNVTLSCEQNLNHDAMYWYRQDPGQGLRLIYYSQIVNDFQKGDIAEGYSVSREKKESFPLTVTSAQKNPTAFYLCASNSRITEAFFGQGTRLTVV.

The CDR3 region has the DNA TGTGCCAGCAGCTTTGGGGGAGATACGCAGTATTTT. This translates into CASSFGGDTQYF. The chain uses TRBV13 and TRBJ2-3; D possibly uses TRBD1 or TRBD2 (5 bases each). The V and J ends lost 3 bases and 5 bases respectively, with 6 bases between them. The CDR3 totals 12 residues. Germline-derived CDR1 and CDR2 are PRHDT and FYEKMQ (reference sequence).